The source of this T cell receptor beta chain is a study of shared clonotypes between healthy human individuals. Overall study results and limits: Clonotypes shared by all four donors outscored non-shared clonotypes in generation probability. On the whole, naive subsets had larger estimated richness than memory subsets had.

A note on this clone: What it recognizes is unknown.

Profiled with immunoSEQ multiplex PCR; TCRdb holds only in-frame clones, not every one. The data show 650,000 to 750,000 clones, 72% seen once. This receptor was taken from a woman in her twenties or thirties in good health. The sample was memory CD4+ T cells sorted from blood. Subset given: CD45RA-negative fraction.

The CDR3 protein is CASRQTGTGILDTQYF. DNA of the CDR3: TGTGCCAGCAGGCAAACCGGGACAGGGATTCTAGATACGCAGTATTTT. The chain is built from TRBV7-9 and TRBJ2-3, with TRBD1 matching 9 bases. Germline assignment: CDR1 SEHNR and CDR2 FQNEAQ (reference sequence). The CDR3 contains 16 residues. V shed 6 bases and J 5 bases; nucleotides not matched to a gene: 12.